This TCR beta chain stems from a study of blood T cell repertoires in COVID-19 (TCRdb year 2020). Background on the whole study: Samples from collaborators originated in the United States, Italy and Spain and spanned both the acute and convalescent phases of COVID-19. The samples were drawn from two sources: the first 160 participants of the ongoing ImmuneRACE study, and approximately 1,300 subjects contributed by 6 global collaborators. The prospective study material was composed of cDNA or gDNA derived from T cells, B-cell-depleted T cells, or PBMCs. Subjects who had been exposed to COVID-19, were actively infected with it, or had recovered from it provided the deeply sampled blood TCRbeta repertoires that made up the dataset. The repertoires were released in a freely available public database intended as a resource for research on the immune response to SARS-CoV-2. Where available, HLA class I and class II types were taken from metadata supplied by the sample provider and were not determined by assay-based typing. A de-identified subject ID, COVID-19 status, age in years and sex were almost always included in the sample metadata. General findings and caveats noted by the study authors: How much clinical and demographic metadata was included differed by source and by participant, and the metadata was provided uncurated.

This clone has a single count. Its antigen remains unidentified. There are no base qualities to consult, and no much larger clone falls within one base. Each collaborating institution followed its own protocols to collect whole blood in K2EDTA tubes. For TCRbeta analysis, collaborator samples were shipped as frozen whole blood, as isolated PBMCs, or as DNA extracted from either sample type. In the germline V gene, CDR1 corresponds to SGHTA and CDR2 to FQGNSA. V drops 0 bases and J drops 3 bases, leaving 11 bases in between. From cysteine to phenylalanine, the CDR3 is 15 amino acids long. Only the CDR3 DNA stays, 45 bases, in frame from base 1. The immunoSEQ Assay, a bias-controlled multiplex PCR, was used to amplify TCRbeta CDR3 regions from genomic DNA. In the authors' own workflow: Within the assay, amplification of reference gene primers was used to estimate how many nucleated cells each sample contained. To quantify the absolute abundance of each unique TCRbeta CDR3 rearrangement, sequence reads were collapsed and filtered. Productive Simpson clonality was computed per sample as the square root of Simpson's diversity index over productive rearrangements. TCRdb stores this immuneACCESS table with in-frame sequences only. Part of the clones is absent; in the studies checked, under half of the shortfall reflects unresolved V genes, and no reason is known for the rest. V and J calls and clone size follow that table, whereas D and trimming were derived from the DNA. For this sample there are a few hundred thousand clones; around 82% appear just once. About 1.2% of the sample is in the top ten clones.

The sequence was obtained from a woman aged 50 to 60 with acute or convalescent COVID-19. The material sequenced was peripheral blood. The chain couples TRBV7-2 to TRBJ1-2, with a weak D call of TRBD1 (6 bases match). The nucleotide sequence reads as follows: TGTGCCAGCAGCTTAGCAACAGGGTCAGACTATGGCTACACCTTC. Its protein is CASSLATGSDYGYTF.